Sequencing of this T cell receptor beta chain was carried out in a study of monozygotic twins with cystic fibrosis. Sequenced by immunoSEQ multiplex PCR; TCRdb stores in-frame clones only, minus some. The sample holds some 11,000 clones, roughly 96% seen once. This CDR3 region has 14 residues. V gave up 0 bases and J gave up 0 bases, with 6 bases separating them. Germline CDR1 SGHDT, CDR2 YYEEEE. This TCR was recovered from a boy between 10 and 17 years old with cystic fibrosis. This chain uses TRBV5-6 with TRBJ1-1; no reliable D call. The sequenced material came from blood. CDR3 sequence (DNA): TGTGCCAGCAGCTTGGGCCTCATGAACACTGAAGCTTTCTTT. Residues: CASSLGLMNTEAFF. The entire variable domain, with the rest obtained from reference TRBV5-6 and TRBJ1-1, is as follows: DAGVTQSPTHLIKTRGQQVTLRCSPKSGHDTVSWYQQALGQGPQFIFQYYEEEERQRGNFPDRFSGHQFPNYSSELNVNALLLGDSALYLCASSLGLMNTEAFFGQGTRLTVV.